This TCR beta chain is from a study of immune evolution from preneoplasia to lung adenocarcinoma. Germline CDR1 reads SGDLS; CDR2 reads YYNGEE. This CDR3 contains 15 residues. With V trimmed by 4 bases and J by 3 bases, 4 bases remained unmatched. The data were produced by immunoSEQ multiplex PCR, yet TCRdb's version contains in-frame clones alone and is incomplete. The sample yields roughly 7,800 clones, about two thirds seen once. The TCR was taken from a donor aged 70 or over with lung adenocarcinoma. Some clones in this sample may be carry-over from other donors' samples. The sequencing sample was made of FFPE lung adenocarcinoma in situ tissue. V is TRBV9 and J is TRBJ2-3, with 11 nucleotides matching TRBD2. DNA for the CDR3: TGTGCCAGCAGCCCAACTAGCGGGGGAACAGATACGCAGTATTTT. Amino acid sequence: CASSPTSGGTDTQYF.